These T cell receptor beta chains were read from a single sample in a study of blood T cells in healthy people across ages. One entry per CDR3 protein results from TCRdb running MiXCR on the 5' RACE reads. The sample includes roughly 570,000 distinct CDR3 sequences, approximately 27% of them seen just once. Source material: blood. The origin of the receptors is a woman aged 65 to 85 in good health. Each CDR3 is given with its conserved first and last residue. Fields, in order: D gene, clone size, J gene, V gene, CDR3 DNA, CDR3 protein. D genes are given only for firm matches. Rows may omit the clone size; those that give it use once, few, many or a size class.

d_gene: NA
abundance: NA
j_gene: TRBJ1-2
v_gene: TRBV16
CDR3nt: TGTGCCAGCAGCCCGCCGGGGCTGGACTATGGCTACACCTTC
CDR3aa: CASSPPGLDYGYTF

d_gene: NA
abundance: NA
j_gene: TRBJ1-4
v_gene: TRBV27
CDR3nt: TGTGCCAGGGGAGGGGACGGGGACGAAAAACTGTTTTTT
CDR3aa: CARGGDGDEKLFF

d_gene: TRBD1
abundance: once
j_gene: TRBJ2-7
v_gene: TRBV29-1
CDR3nt: TGCAGCGTGGGGACAGGGCAAAGCGAGCAGTACTTC
CDR3aa: CSVGTGQSEQYF

d_gene: NA
abundance: NA
j_gene: TRBJ2-4
v_gene: TRBV4-2
CDR3nt: TGTGCCAGCAGCCAAGATTATACGGGACGGGGCTTCCTAGCCAAAAACATTCAGTACTTC
CDR3aa: CASSQDYTGRGFLAKNIQYF

d_gene: TRBD1
abundance: NA
j_gene: TRBJ1-2
v_gene: TRBV7-2
CDR3nt: TGTGCCAGCAGCTTAGTAACGTGGACAGGGGCCGCGGGTGGCTACACCTTC
CDR3aa: CASSLVTWTGAAGGYTF

d_gene: NA
abundance: NA
j_gene: TRBJ2-7
v_gene: TRBV9
CDR3nt: TGTGCCAGCAGCGTAGGACCCCGATACGAGCAGTACTTC
CDR3aa: CASSVGPRYEQYF

d_gene: TRBD2
abundance: few
j_gene: TRBJ2-1
v_gene: TRBV29-1
CDR3nt: TGCAGCGTTAAGCTAGCGGGGGCCTACAATGAGCAGTTCTTC
CDR3aa: CSVKLAGAYNEQFF

d_gene: NA
abundance: few
j_gene: TRBJ2-1
v_gene: TRBV6-5
CDR3nt: TGTGCCAGCGAAGGGGGCTCCTACAATGAGCAGTTCTTC
CDR3aa: CASEGGSYNEQFF

d_gene: NA
abundance: few
j_gene: TRBJ1-4
v_gene: TRBV4-3
CDR3nt: TGCGCCAGCAGAAGGGGGATGGCTAATGAAAAACTGTTTTTT
CDR3aa: CASRRGMANEKLFF

d_gene: NA
abundance: many
j_gene: TRBJ2-3
v_gene: TRBV11-2
CDR3nt: TGTGCCAGCAGCTTCCCCCGTGGGCGGGGAAGCACAGATACGCAGTATTTT
CDR3aa: CASSFPRGRGSTDTQYF

d_gene: NA
abundance: NA
j_gene: TRBJ1-2
v_gene: TRBV4-3
CDR3nt: TGCGCCAGCAGCCAAGGGACAGCCATCTTCTATGGCTACACCTTC
CDR3aa: CASSQGTAIFYGYTF

d_gene: NA
abundance: few
j_gene: TRBJ1-1
v_gene: TRBV14
CDR3nt: TGTGCCAGCAGCCGGGGGTCGAACACTGAAGCTCTCTTT
CDR3aa: CASSRGSNTEALF

d_gene: NA
abundance: few
j_gene: TRBJ2-2
v_gene: TRBV7-2
CDR3nt: TGTGCCAGCAGCTTATGGGGCGGCGAGGAGCTGTTTTTT
CDR3aa: CASSLWGGEELFF

d_gene: TRBD1
abundance: few
j_gene: TRBJ2-5
v_gene: TRBV7-2
CDR3nt: TGTGCCAGCAGCTTAGGTGGGACAGGGAAGGTAAAGACCCAGTACTTC
CDR3aa: CASSLGGTGKVKTQYF

d_gene: NA
abundance: NA
j_gene: TRBJ2-5
v_gene: TRBV6-2/TRBV6-3
CDR3nt: TGTGCCAGCAGGACAGACCAAGAGACCCAGTACTTC
CDR3aa: CASRTDQETQYF

d_gene: NA
abundance: NA
j_gene: TRBJ1-1
v_gene: TRBV9
CDR3nt: TGTGCCAGCAGCTTGGGGGAGATAAACACTGAAGCTTTCTTT
CDR3aa: CASSLGEINTEAFF

d_gene: NA
abundance: NA
j_gene: TRBJ1-2
v_gene: TRBV6-5
CDR3nt: TGTGCCAGCAGTTACGGAGAGGGTCAGGACTATGGCTACACCTTC
CDR3aa: CASSYGEGQDYGYTF

d_gene: NA
abundance: few
j_gene: TRBJ2-2
v_gene: TRBV5-1
CDR3nt: TGCGCCAGCAGCTACGGAGAGGCCGGGGAGCTGTTTTTT
CDR3aa: CASSYGEAGELFF